This T cell receptor beta chain stems from a study of T cells in Graves' hyperthyroidism and ophthalmopathy (dated by TCRdb to between 2017 and 2020). In the study overall: Peripheral blood was collected at initial diagnosis, before any treatment. A discovery cohort of about 95 patients, 43 with Graves' ophthalmopathy and 55 to 60 with stable Graves' hyperthyroidism, was used to find distinguishing TCR V-J signatures. An independent validation cohort of 18 to 20 hyperthyroidism patients and approximately 16 patients who later progressed to ophthalmopathy tested prospective prediction of ophthalmopathy. For training and testing, the roughly 97 patients in the discovery cohort were randomly divided in a 7:3 ratio. In several Graves' hyperthyroidism patients, the study also compared T-cell repertoires from thyroid tissue with T-cell repertoires from blood. Following sampling, methimazole starting at 30 mg daily was given to hyperthyroidism patients, and high-dose intravenous methylprednisolone was given to ophthalmopathy patients. The paper reports TCR Vbeta CDR3 sequencing of 130 to 150 peripheral blood samples: 40 to 45 ophthalmopathy, around 80 hyperthyroidism and some 17 progressor patients. Overall study results and their limits: Sample size was not statistically predetermined, and investigators were not blinded to group allocation. In validation, the model predicted progression to ophthalmopathy with over 60% sensitivity and approximately 78% specificity, a median of about six months before onset. In cross-validation, a model built on a 13 V-J signature told ophthalmopathy apart from stable hyperthyroidism with under 90% sensitivity and about 81% specificity, and in testing the same model reached 80%/75%. Most expanded thyroid clonotypes (frequency above 0.001) were also found in blood, which suggests that blood repertoires may mirror thyroid immune responses.

Points on this clonotype: Its cognate antigen has yet to be identified. Base qualities are not at hand, and no much larger clone is one base apart.

Amplification of TCR beta CDR3 regions was carried out from RNA transcripts. The TCR CDR3 was subjected to a first round of RT-PCR using the HTBI primer set and the Qiagen OneStep RT-PCR kit. Libraries were constructed in a second round of multiplex PCR, after which size selection and purification were carried out. Sequencing of the libraries was done on an Illumina HiSeq2000 using paired-end 100 bp reads. The study's own analysis went as follows. SOAPnuke was used to process the raw data, with reads discarded if the reads contained adapters or uncalled bases, had a mean Phred below 15, or lacked an exact constant-primer or identifier match. High-quality paired reads were merged using COPE v1.2.5, and each unique nucleotide sequence was defined as a clonotype. MiTCR v1.1 was used to align clonotypes to the IMGT TRBV, TRBD and TRBJ reference segments. Analysis was restricted to V-J combinations with a frequency above 0.0001, which covered about 99% of repertoires. A TCS score was defined as the ratio between F50 (clonal expansion) and ExV (chaos), using BLOSUM62-based TCRdist between CDR3 peptides within each V-J. Welch's t-statistics and random forest reduced 500 to 650 V-J features to 13, which were used in a naive Bayes classifier (R e1071). TCRdb reran the public reads through fastp at Q25 and MiXCR, keeping productive beta chains. Here each entry gathers all rows of one CDR3 protein and keeps the most common genes and DNA. The V and J calls were determined by TCRdb, not by the authors. The sample includes roughly 380,000 distinct CDR3 sequences, with approximately 14% observed a single time. The top ten constitute 8% to 13% of the sample.

Stable Graves' hyperthyroidism was defined as the absence of progression to ophthalmopathy over 18 months of follow-up. The hyperthyroidism patients were between 18 and 65 years old and newly diagnosed, with a disease duration of less than 2 months. The study excluded patients with uncontrolled infections, other autoimmune diseases, pregnancy or lactation. Clinical symptoms, serum thyroxine and TRAb, thyroid ultrasound, and orbital computed tomography formed the basis for the diagnoses. PBMCs were isolated from about 9.2 ml of fresh peripheral blood by Ficoll-Paque density gradient centrifugation. Trizol reagent was used to extract total RNA, and RNA quality was then checked on an Agilent 2100 Bioanalyzer. At the junction V is shortened by 3 bases and J by 8 bases, with 10 bases in between. The germline V gene (reference sequence) supplies CDR1 SEHNR and CDR2 FQNEAQ. The CDR3 covers 12 residues, taking in both the cysteine and the phenylalanine. Just the 36-base CDR3 DNA is kept, in frame starting at base 1.

This sequence was found in a woman aged 55-70 years with Graves' hyperthyroidism. Sequences were obtained from blood. The chain couples TRBV7-9 to TRBJ1-2, with no reliable assignment of the D segment. At the DNA level, the sequence is TGTGCCAGCAGCTTGAGGAGCTTCGGCTACACCTTC. This sequence encodes CASSLRSFGYTF.